Listed below are T cell receptor beta chains from one sample, sequenced in a study of early T cells in non-severe SARS-CoV-2 infection. In TCRdb, the 5' RACE reads were re-called with MiXCR into one record per CDR3 protein. The profile shows 84,000 or so distinct CDR3 sequences, about 12% of them singletons. The sample comprised whole blood. The receptors originated from an adult who was a healthcare worker with PCR-confirmed SARS-CoV-2 infection or an uninfected control (not recorded which). The conserved cysteine and the conserved F or W are not part of the CDR3 here. The order of the fields is V gene, J gene, CDR3 protein.

TRBV28,TRBJ2-2,ASSRRHRAGELF
TRBV2,TRBJ2-7,ASSLSDRGSTYEQY
TRBV11-2,TRBJ1-4,ASSFRLSGGGEKLF
TRBV6-7,TRBJ2-1,ASSYSKGSEGELAREF
TRBV5-8,TRBJ2-3,ASSSFGTQY
TRBV28,TRBJ2-3,ASSPHLAGASTDTQY
TRBV21-1,TRBJ2-5,ASSKIRRETQY
TRBV4-1,TRBJ1-1,ASSQGSGGNTEAF
TRBV7-6,TRBJ1-1,ASSRGGLGTEAF
TRBV28,TRBJ1-1,ASSLDTGMNTEAF
TRBV27,TRBJ2-1,ASSLLAGGLGNEQF
TRBV20-1,TRBJ2-1,SARRSLAGHNEQF
TRBV11-2,TRBJ2-7,ASSLTGTSGGHEQY
TRBV28,TRBJ2-3,ASSLGVITDTQY
TRBV2,TRBJ2-7,ASTVTDSYEQY
TRBV5-6,TRBJ1-3,ASSLLIGSGNTIY
TRBV28,TRBJ2-1,ASSPLRYNEQF
TRBV19,TRBJ2-5,ASSPVRTGRSQETQY
TRBV29-1,TRBJ1-1,SVEEVSFEAF
TRBV7-9,TRBJ2-1,ARTGPYNEQF
TRBV10-3,TRBJ2-1,AISESELEQF
TRBV5-1,TRBJ2-7,ASSLGTSAGHYEQY
TRBV24-1,TRBJ2-3,ATSDFLGSPDTQY
TRBV12-3/TRBV12-4,TRBJ1-4,ASSASPHGEKLF
TRBV13,TRBJ2-1,ASRDRGPYNEQF
TRBV6-5,TRBJ2-7,ASSTHYEQY
TRBV7-9,TRBJ2-7,ASLGGNPYEQY
TRBV5-1,TRBJ2-7,ASSLTGKLSYEQY
TRBV20-1,TRBJ2-7,SAREVGIYEQY
TRBV12-3/TRBV12-4,TRBJ2-7,ASSLETGTSLAYEQY
TRBV6-2/TRBV6-3,TRBJ2-5,ASRASATETQY
TRBV10-2,TRBJ2-1,ASRRGYRDYNEQF
TRBV11-3,TRBJ2-1,ASSLDGQEQF
TRBV6-5,TRBJ1-6,ASSLMGPSSPLH
TRBV13,TRBJ2-1,ASSFPGQSYNEQF
TRBV11-2,TRBJ1-1,ASSLWQPNTEAF
TRBV2,TRBJ2-5,ASSEGTFQETQY
TRBV10-3,TRBJ2-5,ATGRGETQY
TRBV19,TRBJ1-5,ASSNPGTGGNQPQH
TRBV9,TRBJ2-3,ASSAKLAGADTQY
TRBV21-1,TRBJ2-7,ASSKGGAPSYEQY
TRBV29-1,TRBJ1-3,SVESQNTIY
TRBV7-3,TRBJ1-1,ASSLSWGTEAF
TRBV7-3,TRBJ2-2,ASSSTASNTGELF
TRBV11-2,TRBJ2-5,ASSPSGLYQETQY
TRBV5-4,TRBJ1-1,ASSLDSFNTEAF
TRBV5-6,TRBJ2-2,ASSLEVSTGELF
TRBV5-1,TRBJ2-3,ASGVSADTQY
TRBV18,TRBJ1-1,ASSQLTEAF
TRBV6-2/TRBV6-3,TRBJ1-3,ASSTQGTRGNTIY
TRBV5-5,TRBJ1-4,ASSLEPDRPNEKLF
TRBV12-3/TRBV12-4,TRBJ2-2,ASSLGKTGTGELF
TRBV29-1,TRBJ2-3,SGGLADYTDTQY